Listed below are T cell receptor beta chains from one sample, sequenced in a study of CD8+ T cells in alopecia areata. Sequencing was performed with immunoSEQ multiplex PCR; in TCRdb, only in-frame clones are kept and a portion is missing. The sample holds 150,000 to 200,000 clones; more than 55% are singletons and the top ten take about 1.3%. The sample was CD4+ T cells sorted from blood, taken at week 49, from a patient treated with tofacitinib. These receptors were obtained from a human donor with alopecia areata. Each CDR3 is given with its conserved first and last residue. Fields, in order: clone size, J gene, D gene, V gene, CDR3 protein, CDR3 DNA. The D gene is left open where the match is weak. Size values are once, few and many counts, or a class for expanded clones, and some rows have none.

-	TRBJ1-2	TRBD1	TRBV29-1	CSVEPPGQGEGYTF	TGCAGCGTTGAACCTCCGGGACAGGGGGAGGGCTACACCTTC
-	TRBJ2-3	-	TRBV7-8	CASSLEGATLDTQYF	TGTGCCAGCAGCTTAGAGGGAGCCACGTTGGATACGCAGTATTTT
few	TRBJ2-7	-	TRBV29-1	CSVSDLAEQYF	TGCAGCGTTTCTGACCTCGCCGAGCAGTACTTC
many	TRBJ2-2	-	TRBV10-1	CASSQQALGAGELFF	TGCGCCAGCAGCCAACAGGCACTGGGGGCCGGGGAGCTGTTTTTT
-	TRBJ1-1	-	TRBV9	CASSVTGNTEAFF	TGTGCCAGCAGCGTGACAGGGAACACTGAAGCTTTCTTT
-	TRBJ2-7	TRBD1	TRBV7-9	CASSWDRVSYEQYF	TGTGCCAGCAGCTGGGACAGGGTATCCTACGAGCAGTACTTC
few	TRBJ2-7	TRBD1	TRBV5-6	CASSEVGQVDLGYEQYF	TGTGCCAGCAGCGAAGTGGGACAGGTTGATTTGGGCTACGAGCAGTACTTC
-	TRBJ2-3	-	TRBV7-2	CASSHPGDTQYF	TGTGCCAGCAGTCACCCTGGGGATACGCAGTATTTT
-	TRBJ2-3	-	TRBV29-1	CSVAYGPKTDTQYF	TGCAGCGTTGCTTACGGCCCCAAGACAGATACGCAGTATTTT
-	TRBJ1-4	-	TRBV4-1	CASSQDGQKLFF	TGCGCCAGCAGCCAAGATGGGCAAAAACTGTTTTTT
few	TRBJ1-2	-	TRBV6-5	CASSFSTVQGDYGYTF	TGTGCCAGCAGTTTCTCTACGGTACAGGGAGACTATGGCTACACCTTC
-	TRBJ2-7	-	TRBV30	CAWRDVSYEQYF	TGTGCCTGGAGAGATGTCTCCTACGAGCAGTACTTC
few	TRBJ2-2	-	TRBV6-5	CASRDGTRNTGELFF	TGTGCCAGCAGGGACGGGACACGGAACACCGGGGAGCTGTTTTTT
many	TRBJ2-7	TRBD1	TRBV30	CAWGRQGYEQYF	TGTGCCTGGGGCCGACAGGGCTACGAGCAGTACTTC
-	TRBJ2-5	-	TRBV29-1	CSVGWGAQETQYF	TGCAGCGTTGGGTGGGGTGCTCAAGAGACCCAGTACTTC
-	TRBJ1-5	-	TRBV7-8	CASRRDINQPQHF	TGTGCCAGCAGACGGGACATTAATCAGCCCCAGCATTTT
-	TRBJ2-7	TRBD2	TRBV30	CAWSRGGQSYEQYF	TGTGCCTGGAGCCGGGGGGGGCAGTCCTACGAGCAGTACTTC
-	TRBJ1-4	TRBD1	TRBV25-1	CASSERQGPNEKLFF	TGTGCCAGCAGTGAAAGACAGGGCCCTAATGAAAAACTGTTTTTT